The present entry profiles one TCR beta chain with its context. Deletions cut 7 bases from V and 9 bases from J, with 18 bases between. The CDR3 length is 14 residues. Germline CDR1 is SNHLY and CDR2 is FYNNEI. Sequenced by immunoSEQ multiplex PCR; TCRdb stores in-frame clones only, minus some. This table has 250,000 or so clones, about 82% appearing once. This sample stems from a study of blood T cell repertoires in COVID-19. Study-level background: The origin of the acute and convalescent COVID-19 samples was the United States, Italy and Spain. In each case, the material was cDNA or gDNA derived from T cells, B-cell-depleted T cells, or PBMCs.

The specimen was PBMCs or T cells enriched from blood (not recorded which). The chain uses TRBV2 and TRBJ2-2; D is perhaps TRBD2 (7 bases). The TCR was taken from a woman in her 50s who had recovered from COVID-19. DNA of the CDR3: TGTGCCAGCACGGGGGGCTTTGGGGGCCGGGAGCTGTTTTTT. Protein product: CASTGGFGGRELFF.